These 18 T cell receptor beta chains were all obtained from the same sample, sequenced in a study of blood T cell repertoires in COVID-19. Only in-frame clones appear in the TCRdb table, and some are missing; sequencing was by immunoSEQ multiplex PCR. The sample shows over 600,000 clones, around 90% of them seen only once. Sequenced input: peripheral blood. The receptors come from a woman aged 18-30 years with acute or convalescent COVID-19.

This chain connects TRBV2 to TRBJ1-2, with TRBD1 matching over 7 bases. CDR1 is SNHLY and CDR2 is FYNNEI in the germline V gene. CDR3 length equals 13 residues. The ends lost 7 bases at V and 1 base at J; junction bases unmatched: 3. CDR3 bases: TGTGCCAGCAAGGGGACAGATAACTATGGCTACACCTTC. Translating it yields CASKGTDNYGYTF. Variable domain in full (rest from reference TRBV2 and TRBJ1-2): EPEVTQTPSHQVTQMGQEVILRCVPISNHLYFYWYRQILGQKVEFLVSFYNNEISEKSEIFDDQFSVERPDGSNFTLKIRSTKLEDSAMYFCASKGTDNYGYTFGSGTRLTVV.

The CDR3 spells CASSLDVPGRDSYEQYF. The CDR3 DNA reads TGCGCCAGCAGCTTGGATGTTCCAGGGCGTGATTCTTACGAGCAGTACTTC. The rearrangement links TRBV5-1 to TRBJ2-7, with a possible D match to TRBD1 (5 bases). Germline CDR1 reads SGHRS; CDR2 reads YFSETQ. The CDR3 has 17 amino acids. V dropped 0 bases and J dropped 4 bases, with 20 bases sitting between them.

The J gene is TRBJ2-1, the V gene TRBV28, with TRBD1 identical over 7 bases. Per germline, CDR1 MDHEN and CDR2 SYDVKM. The CDR3 length is 14 residues. Losses at the gene ends were 0 bases for V and 7 bases for J; bases not matched to a gene: 3. The CDR3: CASSLWQGVNEQFF. For the CDR3, the DNA is TGTGCCAGCAGTTTATGGCAGGGGGTGAATGAGCAGTTCTTC.

V is TRBV7-3 and J is TRBJ1-2, with D hard to call. The CDR3 is 13 residues long. The V gene lost 0 bases and the J gene lost 12 bases, with 14 bases spanning the gap. From germline, CDR1 is SGHTA and CDR2 FQGTGA. The CDR3 region has the DNA TGTGCCAGCAGCTTAACGCGGGTGGGTTCTAACACCTTC. As protein: CASSLTRVGSNTF.

The table lists this clone with a few counts. The gene calls are TRBV27 and TRBJ2-2, with 8 bases aligning to TRBD1. The CDR3 spans 15 residues. Germline CDR1 and CDR2: MNHEY and SMNVEV (reference sequence). V was clipped by 8 bases and J by 4 bases; unmatched bases: 9. CDR3 bases: TGTGCCAGCTCCCGGGGCAGGGGGCGCACCGGGGAGCTGTTTTTT. Translated: CASSRGRGRTGELFF.

The rearrangement links TRBV19 to TRBJ1-3; D is unclear. The CDR3 is 16 residues long. Germline V gives CDR1 LNHDA, CDR2 SQIVND (reference sequence). The germline V and J ends were trimmed by 1 base and 7 bases, with 17 bases remaining between them. The chain's CDR3 is CASSIGPRSPGNTIYF. CDR3 sequence (DNA): TGTGCCAGTAGTATAGGTCCGCGATCGCCGGGGAACACCATATATTTT.

The chain links TRBV6-5 to TRBJ1-5, with 7 bases aligning to TRBD1. In germline, CDR1 is MNHEY, CDR2 SVGAGI. The CDR3 length is 15 residues. J gave up 0 bases and V 8 bases, and 7 bases lay outside the gene matches. In DNA, the CDR3 is TGTGCCAGCGGAAAAGGACAGGTTAGCAATCAGCCCCAGCATTTT. Translated: CASGKGQVSNQPQHF.

V and J are TRBV6-5 and TRBJ1-1; D might be TRBD1 (6 bases). The CDR3 sequence is 14 residues long. V was pared by 4 bases and J by 1 base, with 10 bases between. The V gene's germline CDR1 is MNHEY and CDR2 SVGAGI. In DNA form, the CDR3 reads TGTGCCAGCAGTTCAGGGGCCACGAACACTGAAGCTTTCTTT. This sequence encodes CASSSGATNTEAFF.

CDR3 in DNA: TGTGCCACCAGTGCCCCGAAGGGCAGGGTCTACGAGCAGTACTTC. The encoded protein is CATSAPKGRVYEQYF. The chain is built from TRBV24-1 and TRBJ2-7, with a tentative D call TRBD1 (5 bases). This CDR3 is built from 15 residues. CDR1 is KGHDR and CDR2 is SFDVKD in the germline V gene. V lost 5 bases, J lost 3 bases, and 16 bases lay in between.

The chain uses TRBV18 and TRBJ2-3, with D perhaps matching TRBD1 (5 bases). Between the trimmed V and J ends, which lost 6 bases and 2 bases, there was a span of 12 bases. The germline CDR1 and CDR2 sequences are KGHSH and LQKENI. This CDR3 comprises 14 residues. CDR3 amino acids: CASSATGYTDTQYF. CDR3 bases: TGTGCCAGCTCGGCTACAGGTTACACAGATACGCAGTATTTT. Together with reference TRBV18 and TRBJ2-3, the CDR3 gives the full variable domain: NAGVMQNPRHLVRRRGQEARLRCSPMKGHSHVYWYRQLPEEGLKFMVYLQKENIIDESGMPKERFSAEFPKEGPSILRIQQVVRGDSAAYFCASSATGYTDTQYFGPGTRLTVL.

The chain employs TRBV7-2 and TRBJ2-7, with D perhaps matching TRBD1 (6 bases). Germline V CDR1 and CDR2: SGHTA, FQGNSA. CDR3 length: 15 residues. Trimming cost V 0 bases and J 0 bases, with 9 bases left between them. CDR3 sequence: CASSLAGALSYEQYF. Here the CDR3 DNA reads TGTGCCAGCAGCTTAGCGGGGGCCCTCTCCTACGAGCAGTACTTC. Combining the CDR3 with reference TRBV7-2 and TRBJ2-7 gives the whole variable domain GAGVSQSPSNKVTEKGKDVELRCDPISGHTALYWYRQSLGQGLEFLIYFQGNSAPDKSGLPSDRFSAERTGGSVSTLTIQRTQQEDSAVYLCASSLAGALSYEQYFGPGTRLTVT.

The chain carries TRBV19 and TRBJ2-2; TRBD2 agrees at 8 bases. The germline V gene has CDR1 LNHDA and CDR2 SQIVND (reference sequence). The CDR3 is made up of 15 amino acids. V dropped 7 bases and J dropped 4; count of bases not matched to a gene: 8. CDR3 residues: CASTRGGLPTGELFF. The CDR3 bases are TGTGCCAGTACTCGGGGGGGTCTCCCCACCGGGGAGCTGTTTTTT.

This clone appeared once. The chain recombines TRBV10-3 with TRBJ2-5; 8 bases align to TRBD1. The CDR3 spans 14 residues. Losses at the gene ends were 7 bases for V and 5 bases for J; bases not matched to a gene: 9. The germline CDR1 and CDR2 sequences are ENHRY and SYGVKD. The CDR3 sequence is CAINRQGWMETQYF. In DNA, the CDR3 is TGTGCCATCAATCGACAGGGGTGGATGGAGACCCAGTACTTC.

The V and J genes are TRBV28 and TRBJ2-7; D is undetermined. CDR1 is MDHEN and CDR2 is SYDVKM in the germline V gene. CDR3 length: 17 amino acids. V was clipped by 3 bases and J by 2 bases, with 20 bases between them. CDR3 coding DNA: TGTGCCAGCAGTTTCCCCCCTTCGGCTGCGGCTACCTACGAGCAGTACTTC. As protein: CASSFPPSAAATYEQYF.

V usage is TRBV27 and J usage is TRBJ2-1, with D possibly TRBD2 on 7 matching bases. Between the trimmed V and J ends, which lost 9 bases and 3 bases, there was a span of 12 bases. CDR1 MNHEY and CDR2 SMNVEV come from the germline V gene (reference sequence). The CDR3 length is 13 residues. CDR3 nucleotide sequence: TGTGCCAGTACAAGGGGGGGCTACAATGAGCAGTTCTTC. This sequence encodes CASTRGGYNEQFF.

This chain connects TRBV18 to TRBJ1-4; D remains unclear. V was clipped by 0 bases and J by 2 bases, with 7 bases between them. CDR1 KGHSH and CDR2 LQKENI come from the germline V gene. This CDR3 region has 15 residues. CDR3 region: CASSPPASTNEKLFF. The CDR3 DNA reads as TGTGCCAGCTCACCACCGGCAAGTACTAATGAAAAACTGTTTTTT. The variable domain in full, with the rest retrieved from reference TRBV18 and TRBJ1-4, is NAGVMQNPRHLVRRRGQEARLRCSPMKGHSHVYWYRQLPEEGLKFMVYLQKENIIDESGMPKERFSAEFPKEGPSILRIQQVVRGDSAAYFCASSPPASTNEKLFFGSGTQLSVL.

The chain combines TRBV9 with TRBJ2-3, with D hard to call. Germline V gene sequence: CDR1 SGDLS, CDR2 YYNGEE. Trimming left V 4 bases short and J 5 bases short, with 11 bases between. The CDR3 spans 13 residues. CDR3 in amino acids: CASSPPLGDTQYF. CDR3 nucleotides: TGTGCCAGCAGCCCCCCACTTGGAGATACGCAGTATTTT.

In this sample, this clone turned up once. CDR3 DNA: TGTGCCAGCAGCTTAACGTTTGTAGGGGGGGCCTTAGATACGCAGTATTTT. It encodes CASSLTFVGGALDTQYF. V usage is TRBV13 and J usage is TRBJ2-3; TRBD2 is a possible D gene (7 bases). Germline V CDR1 and CDR2: PRHDT, FYEKMQ (reference sequence). The CDR3 spans 17 residues. Trimming shortened V by 2 bases and J by 5 bases, and 20 bases separated the two germline ends.